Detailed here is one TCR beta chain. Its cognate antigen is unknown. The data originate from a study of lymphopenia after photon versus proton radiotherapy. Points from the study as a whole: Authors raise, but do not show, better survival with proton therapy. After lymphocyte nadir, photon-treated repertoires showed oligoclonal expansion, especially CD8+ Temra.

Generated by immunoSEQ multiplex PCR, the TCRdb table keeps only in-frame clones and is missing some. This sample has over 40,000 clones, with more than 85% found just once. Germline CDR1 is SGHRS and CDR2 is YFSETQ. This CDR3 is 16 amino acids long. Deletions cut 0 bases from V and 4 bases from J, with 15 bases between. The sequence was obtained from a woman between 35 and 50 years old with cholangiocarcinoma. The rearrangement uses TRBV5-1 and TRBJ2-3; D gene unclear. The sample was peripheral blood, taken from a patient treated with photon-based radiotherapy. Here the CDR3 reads CASSLGWLNQADTQYF. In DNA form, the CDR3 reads TGCGCCAGCAGCTTGGGATGGCTCAATCAGGCAGATACGCAGTATTTT. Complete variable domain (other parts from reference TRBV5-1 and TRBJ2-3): KAGVTQTPRYLIKTRGQQVTLSCSPISGHRSVSWYQQTPGQGLQFLFEYFSETQRNKGNFPGRFSGRQFSNSRSEMNVSTLELGDSALYLCASSLGWLNQADTQYFGPGTRLTVL.